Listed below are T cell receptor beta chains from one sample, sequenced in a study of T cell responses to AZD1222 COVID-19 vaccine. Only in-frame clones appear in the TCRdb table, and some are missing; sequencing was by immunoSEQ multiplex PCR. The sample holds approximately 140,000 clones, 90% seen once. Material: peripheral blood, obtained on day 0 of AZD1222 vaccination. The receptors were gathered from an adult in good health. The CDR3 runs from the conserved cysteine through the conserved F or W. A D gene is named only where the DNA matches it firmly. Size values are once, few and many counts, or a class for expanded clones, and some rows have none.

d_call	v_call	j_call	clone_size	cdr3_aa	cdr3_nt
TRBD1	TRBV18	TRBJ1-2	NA	CASSPPGQIPFDGYTF	TGTGCCAGCTCACCACCGGGACAGATTCCGTTCGATGGCTACACCTTC
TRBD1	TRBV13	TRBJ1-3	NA	CATSSQGDGNTIYF	TGTGCCACCTCATCCCAGGGGGACGGAAACACCATATATTTT
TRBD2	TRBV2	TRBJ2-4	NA	CASSVLGLAGAKNIQYF	TGTGCCAGCAGTGTGTTGGGACTAGCGGGAGCCAAAAACATCCAGTACTTC
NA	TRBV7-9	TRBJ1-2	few	CASSLGPGPYGYTF	TGTGCCAGCAGCTTAGGGCCGGGGCCCTATGGCTACACCTTC
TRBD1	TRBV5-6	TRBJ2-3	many	CASSGGTGGITDTQYF	TGTGCCAGCAGCGGTGGGACAGGGGGAATCACAGATACGCAGTATTTT
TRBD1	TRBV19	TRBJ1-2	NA	CASSSTGGPNYGYTF	TGTGCCAGTAGTTCAACAGGGGGGCCTAACTATGGCTACACCTTC
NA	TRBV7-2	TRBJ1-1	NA	CASSLGGRYEAFF	TGTGCCAGCAGCTTAGGTGGCAGGTATGAAGCTTTCTTT
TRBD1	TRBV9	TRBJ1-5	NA	CASRQGARQPQHF	TGTGCCTCCCGACAGGGGGCAAGGCAGCCCCAGCATTTT
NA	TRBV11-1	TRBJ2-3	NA	CASSPPGERATDTQYF	TGTGCCAGCAGCCCACCGGGGGAACGGGCCACAGATACGCAGTATTTT
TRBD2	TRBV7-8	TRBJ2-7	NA	CASSLVGGLAPEQYF	TGTGCCAGCAGCTTAGTAGGAGGACTAGCGCCCGAGCAGTACTTC
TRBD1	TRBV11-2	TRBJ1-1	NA	CASSVGQDTEAFF	TGTGCCAGCAGCGTTGGACAGGACACTGAAGCTTTCTTT
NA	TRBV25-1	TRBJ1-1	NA	CASSEGGRGTEAFF	TGTGCCAGCAGTGAGGGTGGGAGGGGGACTGAAGCTTTCTTT
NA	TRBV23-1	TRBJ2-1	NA	CATSTGQEFF	TGCGCCACCTCTACAGGGCAGGAGTTCTTC
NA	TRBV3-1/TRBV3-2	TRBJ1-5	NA	CASSQGEQPQHF	TGTGCCAGCAGCCAAGGGGAACAGCCCCAGCATTTT
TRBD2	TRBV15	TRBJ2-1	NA	CATSRDRGLAGEGNEQFF	TGTGCCACCAGCAGAGATAGGGGACTAGCGGGAGAGGGGAATGAGCAGTTCTTC
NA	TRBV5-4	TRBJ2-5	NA	CASSSLLGVETQYF	TGTGCCAGCAGCTCACTCCTTGGGGTGGAGACCCAGTACTTC
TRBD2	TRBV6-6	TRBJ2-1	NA	CASSRTRDYPYNEQFF	TGTGCCAGCAGTCGAACCCGGGACTACCCTTACAATGAGCAGTTCTTC
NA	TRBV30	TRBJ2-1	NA	CAWSVGVGDNEQFF	TGTGCCTGGAGTGTTGGCGTGGGCGACAATGAGCAGTTCTTC
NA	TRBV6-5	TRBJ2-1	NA	CASTYNEQFF	TGTGCCAGCACTTACAATGAGCAGTTCTTC
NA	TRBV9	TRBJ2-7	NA	CASSVSGTAYEQYF	TGTGCCAGCAGCGTCTCTGGAACCGCCTACGAGCAGTACTTC
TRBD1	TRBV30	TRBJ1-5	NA	CAQRGPDRAGVGQPQHF	TGTGCACAGAGGGGCCCCGACAGGGCGGGGGTTGGGCAGCCCCAGCATTTT
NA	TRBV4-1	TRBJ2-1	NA	CASSQDPGTHNEQFF	TGCGCCAGCAGCCAGGATCCCGGGACCCACAATGAGCAGTTCTTC
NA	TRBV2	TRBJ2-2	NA	CARKGVPETGELFF	TGTGCCAGGAAGGGGGTGCCGGAAACCGGGGAGCTGTTTTTT
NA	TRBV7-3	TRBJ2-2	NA	CASSFGVTGELFF	TGTGCCAGCAGCTTTGGGGTCACCGGGGAGCTGTTTTTT
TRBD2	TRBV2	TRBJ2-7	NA	CASSDLLAGAGEQYF	TGTGCCAGCAGTGACCTACTAGCGGGAGCCGGCGAGCAGTACTTC
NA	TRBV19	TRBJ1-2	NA	CASSQRRDGNYGYTF	TGTGCCAGTAGTCAGCGGCGGGACGGAAACTATGGCTACACCTTC
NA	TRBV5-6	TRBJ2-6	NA	CASSSPGSGANVLTF	TGTGCCAGCAGCTCACCCGGGTCTGGGGCCAACGTCCTGACTTTC
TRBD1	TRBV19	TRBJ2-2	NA	CASSIFRGRTGELFF	TGTGCCAGTAGTATTTTCAGGGGGCGTACCGGGGAGCTGTTTTTT